The clone carrying this T cell receptor (beta chain) was counted ten times or more. Its specificity is unknown. Amplified TCR beta CDR3 regions came from RNA transcripts. TCR CDR3 underwent first-round RT-PCR with the HTBI primer set. MiXCR, run by TCRdb on the multiplex PCR reads, gives a single entry per CDR3 protein. The sample consists of under 650,000 distinct CDR3 sequences, about 17% of them appearing once. The record originates from a study of T cells in Graves' hyperthyroidism and ophthalmopathy. The junction had 11 bases not matched to a gene; V was cut back by 4 bases and J by 3 bases. CDR1 is DFQATT and CDR2 is SNEGSKA in the germline V gene (reference sequence). The CDR3 is 15 amino acids. Patients aged 18 to 65 had newly diagnosed hyperthyroidism that had lasted under 2 months. General observations from the study: Most clonotypes expanded in the thyroid (above 0.001) were also present in blood. The model anticipated ophthalmopathy a median about six months pre-onset.

The sample was blood. This rearrangement joins TRBV20-1 to TRBJ2-7; TRBD2 matches at 8 bases. This sequence was found in a woman in her thirties with Graves' hyperthyroidism. CDR3: CSATYATSGYYEQYF. Written as DNA, the CDR3 is TGCAGTGCTACCTATGCAACTAGCGGATACTACGAGCAGTACTTC.